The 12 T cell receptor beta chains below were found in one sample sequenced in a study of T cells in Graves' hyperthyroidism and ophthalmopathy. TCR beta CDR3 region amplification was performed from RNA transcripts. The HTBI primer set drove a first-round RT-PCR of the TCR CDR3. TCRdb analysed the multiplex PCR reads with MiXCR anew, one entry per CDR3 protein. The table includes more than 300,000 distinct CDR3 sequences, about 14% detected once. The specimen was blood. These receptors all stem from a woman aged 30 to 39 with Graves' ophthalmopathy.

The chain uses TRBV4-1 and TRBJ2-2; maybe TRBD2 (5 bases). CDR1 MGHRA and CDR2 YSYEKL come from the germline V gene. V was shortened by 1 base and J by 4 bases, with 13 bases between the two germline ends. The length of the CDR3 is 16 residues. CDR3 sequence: CASSQVGGRRTGELFF. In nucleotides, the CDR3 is TGCGCCAGCAGCCAAGTTGGCGGGCGGCGCACCGGGGAGCTGTTTTTT.

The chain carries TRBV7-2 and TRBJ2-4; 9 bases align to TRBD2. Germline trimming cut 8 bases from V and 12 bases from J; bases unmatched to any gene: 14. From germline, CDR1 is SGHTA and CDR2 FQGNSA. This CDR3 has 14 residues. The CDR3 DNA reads TGTGCCAGCCGAGTAGCGGGGGCAGCAGACGCTCAGTACTTC. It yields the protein CASRVAGAADAQYF.

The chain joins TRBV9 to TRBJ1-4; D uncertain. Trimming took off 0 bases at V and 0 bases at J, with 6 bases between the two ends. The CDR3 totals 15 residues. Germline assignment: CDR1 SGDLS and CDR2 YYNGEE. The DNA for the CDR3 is TGTGCCAGCAGCGTAGAGGGCGCAACTAATGAAAAACTGTTTTTT. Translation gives CASSVEGATNEKLFF.

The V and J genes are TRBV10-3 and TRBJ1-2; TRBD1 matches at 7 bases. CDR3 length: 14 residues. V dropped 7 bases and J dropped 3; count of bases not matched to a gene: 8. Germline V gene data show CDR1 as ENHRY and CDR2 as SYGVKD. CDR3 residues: CAITVTGRDYGYTF. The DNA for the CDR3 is TGTGCCATCACCGTGACAGGGCGTGACTATGGCTACACCTTC.

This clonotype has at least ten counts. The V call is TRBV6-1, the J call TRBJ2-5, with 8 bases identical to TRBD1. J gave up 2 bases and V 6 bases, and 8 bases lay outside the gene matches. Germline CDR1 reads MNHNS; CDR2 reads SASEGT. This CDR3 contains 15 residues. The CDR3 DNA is TGTGCCAGCAGGCGACCGGGGACAGGTCAAGAGACCCAGTACTTC. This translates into CASRRPGTGQETQYF.

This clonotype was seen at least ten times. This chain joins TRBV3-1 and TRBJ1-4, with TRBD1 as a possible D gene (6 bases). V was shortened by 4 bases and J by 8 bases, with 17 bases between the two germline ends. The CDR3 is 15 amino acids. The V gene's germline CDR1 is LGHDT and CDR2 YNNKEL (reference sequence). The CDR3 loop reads CASSPGFGGDEKLFF. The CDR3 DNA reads TGTGCCAGCAGCCCAGGGTTCGGGGGCGACGAAAAACTGTTTTTT.

In nucleotides, the CDR3 is TGTGCCATCAGGGCACAGTGGGACAGGGGGCTTACGAACTATGGCTACACCTTC. It codes for CAIRAQWDRGLTNYGYTF. The chain carries TRBV10-3 and TRBJ1-2; 12 bases map to TRBD1. The CDR3 has 18 amino acids. Germline V gene data show CDR1 as ENHRY and CDR2 as SYGVKD. V trimming: 6 bases; J trimming: 2 bases; junction bases outside the gene matches: 13.

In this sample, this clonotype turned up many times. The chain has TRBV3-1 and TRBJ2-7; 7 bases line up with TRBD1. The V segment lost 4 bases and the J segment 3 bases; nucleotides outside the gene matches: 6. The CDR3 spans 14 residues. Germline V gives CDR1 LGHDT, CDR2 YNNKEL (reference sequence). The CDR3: CASSRGQENYEQYF. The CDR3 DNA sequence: TGTGCCAGCAGCCGCGGACAGGAGAACTACGAGCAGTACTTC.

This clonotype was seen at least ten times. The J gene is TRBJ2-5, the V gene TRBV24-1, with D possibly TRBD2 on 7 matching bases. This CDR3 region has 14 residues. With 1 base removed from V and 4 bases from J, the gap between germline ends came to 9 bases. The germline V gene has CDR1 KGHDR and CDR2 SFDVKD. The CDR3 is CATSDFGGRETQYF. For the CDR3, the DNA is TGTGCCACCAGTGATTTCGGGGGGCGAGAGACCCAGTACTTC.

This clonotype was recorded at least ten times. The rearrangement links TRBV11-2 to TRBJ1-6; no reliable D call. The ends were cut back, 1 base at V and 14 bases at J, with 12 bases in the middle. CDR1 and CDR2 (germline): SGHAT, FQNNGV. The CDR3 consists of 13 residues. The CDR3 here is CASSLGIGGALHF. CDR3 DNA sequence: TGTGCCAGCAGCTTAGGCATTGGTGGAGCCCTCCACTTT.

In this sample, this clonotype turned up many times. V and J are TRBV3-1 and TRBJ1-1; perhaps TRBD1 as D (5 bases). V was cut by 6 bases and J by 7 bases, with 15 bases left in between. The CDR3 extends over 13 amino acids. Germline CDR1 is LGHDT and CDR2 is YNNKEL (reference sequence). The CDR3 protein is CASSFQGGGEAFF. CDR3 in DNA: TGTGCCAGCAGTTTTCAGGGAGGAGGTGAAGCTTTCTTT. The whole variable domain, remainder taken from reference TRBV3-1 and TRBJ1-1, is DTAVSQTPKYLVTQMGNDKSIKCEQNLGHDTMYWYKQDSKKFLKIMFSYNNKELIINETVPNRFSPKSPDKAHLNLHINSLELGDSAVYFCASSFQGGGEAFFGQGTRLTVV.

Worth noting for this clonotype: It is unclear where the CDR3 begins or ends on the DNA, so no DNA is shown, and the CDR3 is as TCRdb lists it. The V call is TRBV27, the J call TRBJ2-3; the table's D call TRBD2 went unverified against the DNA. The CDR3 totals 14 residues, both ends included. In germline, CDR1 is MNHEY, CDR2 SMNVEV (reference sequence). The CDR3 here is CASSLAQARGTQYF.